One sample yielded the 31 T cell receptor beta chains listed below, sequenced in a study of T cells in Graves' hyperthyroidism and ophthalmopathy. The investigators amplified TCR beta CDR3 regions from RNA transcripts. In the first-round RT-PCR of the TCR CDR3, the HTBI primer set was used. Each CDR3 protein is one row after TCRdb ran MiXCR on the multiplex PCR reads. The sample contains roughly 570,000 distinct CDR3 sequences, 40% to 55% of which appear only once. The sample taken for sequencing was peripheral blood or thyroid tissue (not recorded which). Receptor source: a woman aged 18-35 years with Graves' hyperthyroidism.

For this clonotype: Mismatch with germline at one junction end may stem from a read error. The V and J genes are TRBV7-9 and TRBJ2-1; no firm D call. Germline CDR1 reads SEHNR; CDR2 reads FQNEAQ (reference sequence). The CDR3 is made up of 13 amino acids. The CDR3 spells CASAAPSYNEQLF. CDR3 bases: TGTGCCAGTGCGGCCCCATCCTACAATGAGCAGCTCTTC.

This clonotype was counted ten times or more. The gene calls are TRBV2 and TRBJ1-2; TRBD1 matches 9 bases. Germline V gene sequence: CDR1 SNHLY, CDR2 FYNNEI. The CDR3 runs to 16 residues. The V gene end was trimmed by 0 bases and the J gene end by 5 bases; junction bases not matched to a gene: 7. The CDR3 nucleotides are TGTGCCAGCAGTGAAGCCCGACAGGGGGGAGGATATGGCTACACCTTC. Translating it yields CASSEARQGGGYGYTF.

J is TRBJ1-1 and V is TRBV12-3 or TRBV12-4; unclear D gene. CDR3 length: 13 amino acids. V was shortened by 6 bases and J by 3 bases, with 11 bases between the two germline ends. CDR3 amino acids: CASRDSRDTEAFF. The CDR3 DNA sequence: TGTGCCAGCAGAGACTCGAGGGACACTGAAGCTTTCTTT.

This chain joins TRBV20-1 and TRBJ2-5, with 8 bases lining up with TRBD1. CDR1 is DFQATT, CDR2 SNEGSKA, per germline (reference sequence). Trimming took 1 base from V and 11 from J; bases not matched to a gene: 9. This CDR3 spans 13 amino acids. CDR3 nucleotides: TGCAGTGCTAGAGGGACAGGGTCAGATACGCAGTACTTC. Amino acids: CSARGTGSDTQYF.

This clonotype was recorded once. The chain couples TRBV15 to TRBJ1-2; D is uncertain. The V gene's germline CDR1 is LNHNV and CDR2 YYDKDF (reference sequence). Trimming took 2 bases from V and 4 from J, leaving 14 bases between them. This CDR3 comprises 15 residues. Here the CDR3 reads CATSRRGGSGYGYTF. The CDR3 coding sequence is TGTGCCACCAGCAGAAGAGGAGGGTCCGGCTATGGCTACACCTTC.

As for this clonotype: Just one base apart from a much larger clone, this may be a read error. The genes are TRBV2 and TRBJ2-2; the match to TRBD2 covers 14 bases. This CDR3 spans 19 amino acids. V lost 2 bases and J lost 1; bases outside the gene matches: 6. CDR1 and CDR2 from the germline V gene are SNHLY and FYNNEI. The CDR3 nucleotides are TGTGCCAGCAGTGAAAGGGGACTAGCGGGAGCCGGGAACACCGGGGAGCTGTTTTTT. The encoded protein is CASSERGLAGAGNTGELFF. The complete variable domain, with remaining parts taken from reference TRBV2 and TRBJ2-2, reads EPEVTQTPSHQVTQMGQEVILRCVPISNHLYFYWYRQILGQKVEFLVSFYNNEISEKSEIFDDQFSVERPDGSNFTLKIRSTKLEDSAMYFCASSERGLAGAGNTGELFFGEGSRLTVL.

The rearrangement uses TRBV28 and TRBJ2-7; 10 bases match TRBD1. V shed 7 bases and J 3 bases; nucleotides not matched to a gene: 6. This CDR3 is 14 amino acids long. Germline V gene lookup returns CDR1 MDHEN and CDR2 SYDVKM. The DNA for the CDR3 is TGTGCCAGCACTACGGGACAGGGGTTCTACGAGCAGTACTTC. This translates into CASTTGQGFYEQYF. The complete variable domain, with remaining parts taken from reference TRBV28 and TRBJ2-7, reads DVKVTQSSRYLVKRTGEKVFLECVQDMDHENMFWYRQDPGLGLRLIYFSYDVKMKEKGDIPEGYSVSREKKERFSLILESASTNQTSMYLCASTTGQGFYEQYFGPGTRLTVT.

The chain uses TRBV29-1 and TRBJ1-2; 7 bases match TRBD1. The CDR3 extends over 13 amino acids. Germline-derived CDR1 and CDR2 are SQVTM and ANQGSEA. The V gene end was trimmed by 8 bases and the J gene end by 10 bases; junction bases not matched to a gene: 16. CDR3 in DNA: TGCAGCAGCCACCCCGGACAGGCCGATGCCTACACCTTC. It codes for CSSHPGQADAYTF.

The rearrangement uses TRBV29-1 and TRBJ2-1; the match to TRBD2 covers 14 bases. The V gene end was trimmed by 6 bases and the J gene end by 3 bases; junction bases not matched to a gene: 7. CDR3 length: 16 amino acids. Germline CDR1 SQVTM, CDR2 ANQGSEA. In DNA form, the CDR3 reads TGCAGCGTACCGGGACTAGCGGGAGTCTACTACAATGAGCAGTTCTTC. Protein: CSVPGLAGVYYNEQFF.

Many counts were recorded for this clonotype. The CDR3 protein is CASSYLKTGDNQPQHF. CDR3 nucleotide sequence: TGTGCCAGCAGTTACCTCAAGACAGGGGACAATCAGCCCCAGCATTTT. The rearrangement joins TRBV6-6 to TRBJ1-5; 8 nucleotides agree with TRBD1. The CDR3 length is 16 residues. Losses at the gene ends were 2 bases for V and 3 bases for J; bases not matched to a gene: 6. Germline CDR1 is MNHNY and CDR2 is SVGAGI (reference sequence).

This clonotype came up many times. The V and J genes are TRBV6-6 and TRBJ2-5; possible D gene TRBD2, 6 bases. V gave up 0 bases and J gave up 5 bases, with 10 bases separating them. This CDR3 comprises 14 residues. The germline gives CDR1 MNHNY, CDR2 SVGAGI (reference sequence). The CDR3 DNA is TGTGCCAGCAGTTACTCGCTGGGGGGTGAGACCCAGTACTTC. Its protein product is CASSYSLGGETQYF.

This clonotype has at least ten counts. The rearrangement joins TRBV6-5 to TRBJ2-2, with D unclear. The germline gives CDR1 MNHEY, CDR2 SVGAGI. Trimming pared 7 bases from V and 2 bases from J, leaving 8 bases between. This CDR3 contains 13 residues. CDR3 DNA: TGTGCCAGCAAGAACAGCAACACCGGGGAGCTGTTTTTT. Its translation: CASKNSNTGELFF.

This chain uses TRBV6-2 or TRBV6-3 with TRBJ2-2; D assignment may be TRBD1 or TRBD2 (5 bases each). V lost 5 bases and J 7 bases, leaving 14 bases between the germline ends. Germline-derived CDR1 and CDR2 are MNHEY and SVGEGT. This CDR3 is 14 amino acids long. The CDR3 nucleotides are TGTGCCAGCAGTCCAGGGAGATGGAACGGGGAGCTGTTTTTT. This codes for CASSPGRWNGELFF.

In its sample, this clonotype was seen a few times. The V gene is TRBV5-1, the J gene TRBJ1-3; no firm D call. This CDR3 has 14 amino acids. Trimming cost V 3 bases and J 1 base, with 8 bases left between them. From germline, CDR1 is SGHRS and CDR2 YFSETQ. Here the CDR3 DNA reads TGCGCCAGCAGCTCCACCGGGTCTGGAAACACCATATATTTT. Protein product: CASSSTGSGNTIYF. The full variable domain, its missing parts supplied by reference TRBV5-1 and TRBJ1-3, is KAGVTQTPRYLIKTRGQQVTLSCSPISGHRSVSWYQQTPGQGLQFLFEYFSETQRNKGNFPGRFSGRQFSNSRSEMNVSTLELGDSALYLCASSSTGSGNTIYFGEGSWLTVV.

At least ten counts were recorded for this clonotype. The chain recombines TRBV12-3 or TRBV12-4 with TRBJ1-2; D gene uncertain. The CDR3 covers 14 residues. Trimming left V 3 bases short and J 6 bases short, with 14 bases between. The CDR3 sequence is CASSFGSGVDGYTF. CDR3 sequence (DNA): TGTGCCAGCAGTTTCGGGAGTGGAGTTGATGGCTACACCTTC.

This clonotype was counted ten times or more. The chain combines TRBV9 with TRBJ2-7, with D uncertain. With 0 bases removed from V and 5 bases from J, the gap between germline ends came to 9 bases. The CDR3 extends over 13 amino acids. Germline assignment: CDR1 SGDLS and CDR2 YYNGEE. The CDR3 region has the DNA TGTGCCAGCAGCGTAGAGTTGATCGACGAGCAGTACTTC. Protein: CASSVELIDEQYF.

This chain joins TRBV6-1 and TRBJ1-5; TRBD1 might be the D (6 bases). The CDR3 has 12 residues. V gave up 7 bases and J gave up 7 bases, with 11 bases separating them. Germline V gene data show CDR1 as MNHNS and CDR2 as SASEGT. In DNA form, the CDR3 reads TGTGCCAGCATCCCCGACAGGCAGCCCCAGCATTTT. Its translation is CASIPDRQPQHF.

The chain joins TRBV19 to TRBJ1-4; the D gene is possibly TRBD1 (5 bases). CDR3 size: 15 residues. Germline CDR1 LNHDA, CDR2 SQIVND (reference sequence). Trimming removed 8 bases from V and 0 bases from J, with 13 bases in between. The CDR3 DNA reads TGTGCCAGTTCTTGCCGGGGGGCAACTAATGAAAAACTGTTTTTT. Translating gives CASSCRGATNEKLFF.

Of note for this clonotype: One end of the junction fails to match germline, which may point to a read error. The rearrangement joins TRBV2 to TRBJ2-2; 10 positions agree with TRBD2. The CDR3 runs to 15 residues. Germline V gene sequence: CDR1 SNHLY, CDR2 FYNNEI. The CDR3 sequence is CASSEGGTSVRGAVF. CDR3 DNA sequence: TGTGCCAGCAGTGAAGGTGGGACTAGCGTCCGGGGAGCTGTTTTT. The full variable domain, with the rest looked up from reference TRBV2 and TRBJ2-2, is EPEVTQTPSHQVTQMGQEVILRCVPISNHLYFYWYRQILGQKVEFLVSFYNNEISEKSEIFDDQFSVERPDGSNFTLKIRSTKLEDSAMYFCASSEGGTSVRGAVFGEGSRLTVL.

This chain uses TRBV20-1 with TRBJ1-6; D may be TRBD1 (6 bases). Looked up from germline, CDR1 is DFQATT and CDR2 is SNEGSKA (reference sequence). The CDR3 loop spans 16 amino acids. Trimming stripped 5 bases from V and 3 bases from J, with 17 bases between. This CDR3 is CSASLIADSYNSPLHF. The CDR3 DNA is TGCAGTGCTTCCCTCATAGCGGACAGCTATAATTCACCCCTCCACTTT.

This clonotype was recorded many times. The rearrangement uses TRBV7-9 and TRBJ1-1; D unresolved. V was shortened by 5 bases and J by 7 bases, with 14 bases between the two germline ends. CDR3 length: 13 amino acids. Germline-derived CDR1 and CDR2 are SEHNR and FQNEAQ (reference sequence). The CDR3: CASSPPSWSEAFF. In DNA form, the CDR3 reads TGTGCCAGCAGCCCCCCGAGTTGGAGTGAAGCTTTCTTT.

The sample holds many counts of this clonotype. This sequence joins TRBV13 and TRBJ1-2, with 7 positions matching TRBD1. The ends lost 3 bases at V and 3 bases at J; junction bases unmatched: 1. The CDR3 consists of 13 residues. Germline assignment: CDR1 PRHDT and CDR2 FYEKMQ (reference sequence). The CDR3 is CASSFDRDYGYTF. The CDR3 DNA follows: TGTGCCAGCAGCTTCGACAGGGACTATGGCTACACCTTC.

A remark on this clonotype: Just one base apart from a much larger clone, this may be a read error. The chain couples TRBV5-1 to TRBJ2-5, with 13 bases aligning to TRBD2. This CDR3 spans 15 amino acids. Germline-derived CDR1 and CDR2 are SGHRS and YFSETQ. The CDR3 loop reads CANSWTSGSHETQYF. For the CDR3, the DNA is TGCGCCAACAGCTGGACTAGCGGGAGTCACGAGACCCAGTACTTC.

The chain is built from TRBV7-6 and TRBJ2-7; the D call may be TRBD1 or TRBD2 (6 bases each). CDR3 length: 10 amino acids. V was shortened by 5 bases and J by 11 bases, with 10 bases between the two germline ends. The V gene's germline CDR1 is SGHVS and CDR2 FNYEAQ. CDR3 DNA sequence: TGTGCCAGCAGCAGGGGGGACGAGTACTTC. The encoded protein is CASSRGDEYF.

This chain links TRBV6-1 with TRBJ2-3; D gene uncertain. V dropped 7 bases and J dropped 2 bases, with 16 bases sitting between them. CDR3 length: 15 residues. Per germline, CDR1 MNHNS and CDR2 SASEGT. The chain's CDR3 is CASIPEPALTDTQYF. The CDR3 coding sequence is TGTGCCAGCATCCCCGAGCCAGCCCTCACAGATACGCAGTATTTT.

The J gene is TRBJ2-1, the V gene TRBV13, with 10 bases aligning to TRBD2. CDR3 length: 16 residues. V lost 5 bases, J lost 7 bases, and 11 bases stayed unmatched. Per germline, CDR1 PRHDT and CDR2 FYEKMQ (reference sequence). CDR3 in amino acids: CASSPPGLAGGNEQFF. The CDR3 nucleotides read TGTGCCAGCAGCCCACCGGGGTTAGCGGGGGGAAATGAGCAGTTCTTC.

This clonotype was counted at least ten times. This rearrangement joins TRBV10-3 to TRBJ2-5; D is unresolved. CDR1 and CDR2 from the germline V gene are ENHRY and SYGVKD. The V gene lost 10 bases and the J gene lost 2 bases, with 17 bases spanning the gap. The CDR3 spans 14 residues. CDR3 protein: CATQEGPGQETQYF. The CDR3 region has the DNA TGTGCCACCCAAGAAGGGCCCGGTCAAGAGACCCAGTACTTC.

This clonotype was counted between two and nine times. The chain carries TRBV2 and TRBJ2-3; D uncertain. Trimming took off 11 bases at V and 0 bases at J, with 12 bases between the two ends. The germline CDR1 and CDR2 sequences are SNHLY and FYNNEI. The CDR3 has 13 amino acids. The CDR3 nucleotides are TGTGCCGGAACGGCAACTAGCACAGATACGCAGTATTTT. Protein product: CAGTATSTDTQYF.

There are many counts of this clonotype. The V call is TRBV4-1, the J call TRBJ1-3; 7 bases are shared with TRBD1. J gave up 4 bases and V 2 bases, and 5 bases lay outside the gene matches. This CDR3 has 15 amino acids. Germline CDR1 MGHRA, CDR2 YSYEKL. The CDR3 region is CASSQPTGIGNTIYF. The CDR3 DNA is TGCGCCAGCAGCCAACCGACAGGGATCGGAAACACCATATATTTT.

V usage is TRBV6-1 and J usage is TRBJ2-7; the D is unclear. The V and J ends lost 2 bases and 4 bases respectively, with 12 bases between them. CDR1 MNHNS and CDR2 SASEGT come from the germline V gene. The CDR3 length is 14 residues. CDR3 region: CASSETGRLYEQYF. The DNA of the CDR3 is TGTGCCAGCAGTGAAACCGGCAGGCTTTACGAGCAGTACTTC.

This sequence joins TRBV7-8 and TRBJ2-7, with TRBD2 identical over 9 bases. The CDR3 spans 16 residues. Germline-derived CDR1 and CDR2 are SGHVS and FQNEAQ. The ends lost 3 bases at V and 6 bases at J; junction bases unmatched: 12. The CDR3 loop is CASSLGTAGGLSEQYF. In DNA form, the CDR3 reads TGTGCCAGCAGCTTGGGGACAGCGGGAGGTTTATCCGAGCAGTACTTC.